Sequencing of this T cell receptor (beta chain) was carried out in a study of siplizumab effects on memory and regulatory T cells (dated by TCRdb to the late 2010s). General notes on the study: The study examined how the anti-CD2 antibody siplizumab affects alloreactive T-cell subsets in allogeneic mixed lymphocyte reactions built from human PBMCs.

Libraries were built with the immunoSEQ multiplex PCR assay. Each sample had 90,000 to 100,000 TCR templates assayed by the deep sequencing platform. Genomic DNA extracted from sorted T cells was used for TCRbeta CDR3 sequencing. For the original study's pipeline: The R programming language was used for clonal analysis of TCRbeta CDR3 data. Unstimulated samples were compared with post-reaction CFSE-low samples to define alloreactive CD4+ and CD8+ clones. By matching sequences to the repertoires of sorted unstimulated Treg and non-Treg cells, each alloreactive CD4+ clone was assigned a regulatory or non-regulatory origin. Not all clones reach the TCRdb copy of this immuneACCESS table, which keeps in-frame sequences only. Checked studies attribute under half of the gap to unresolved V genes and leave the rest unexplained. Clonal size and the V and J genes are those of that table, whereas D and trimming came from the DNA. This sample has fewer than 65,000 clones in its table, and roughly 92% of those were observed once. The ten largest clonotypes hold 17% of the sample.

Sorted unstimulated T cells and proliferating T cells recovered from mixed lymphocyte reactions underwent TCRbeta CDR3 sequencing. Fresh whole blood from approximately ten HLA-typed healthy donors was used to isolate PBMCs. Results the study describes overall, beyond this receptor: Siplizumab significantly reduced the cumulative frequency of alloreactive sequences traceable to unstimulated CD4+ memory T cells. Among mappable alloreactive CD4+ clones, an average Treg-derived fraction of less than 70% was observed with siplizumab, compared with around 28% in control reactions. Whether proliferating Tregs from siplizumab cultures actually had suppressive function was not functionally confirmed. For roughly 75-96% of proliferating CD4+ or CD8+ clones, no naive or memory phenotype could be assigned. Because sequences below about 10^-5 frequency were poorly captured, only a minor fraction of alloreactive clones could be mapped to unstimulated subsets. Unstimulated naive T cells appeared to be more diverse than memory T cells, and naive cells seemed to make a substantial contribution to the alloresponse.

Comment on this clone: It has no known antigen specificity. The record has no base qualities; no much larger clone is one base away.

This sequence was found in a human donor in good health. Sequencing was performed on CD8+ T cells sorted from blood.

The encoded CDR3 is CASSYGTSGSTEQYF. In nucleotide form, the sequence is TGTGCCAGCAGTTATGGGACTAGCGGGAGTACCGAGCAGTACTTC. The V and J genes are TRBV6-5 and TRBJ2-7; 14 nucleotides in the junction match TRBD2. The germline V gene yields MNHEY for CDR1 and SVGAGI for CDR2. Clipping removes 3 bases from V and 6 bases from J, with 4 as the unmatched junction base count. The CDR3 runs 15 residues from the cysteine to the phenylalanine. The DNA shown is the 45-base CDR3, in frame from base 1.